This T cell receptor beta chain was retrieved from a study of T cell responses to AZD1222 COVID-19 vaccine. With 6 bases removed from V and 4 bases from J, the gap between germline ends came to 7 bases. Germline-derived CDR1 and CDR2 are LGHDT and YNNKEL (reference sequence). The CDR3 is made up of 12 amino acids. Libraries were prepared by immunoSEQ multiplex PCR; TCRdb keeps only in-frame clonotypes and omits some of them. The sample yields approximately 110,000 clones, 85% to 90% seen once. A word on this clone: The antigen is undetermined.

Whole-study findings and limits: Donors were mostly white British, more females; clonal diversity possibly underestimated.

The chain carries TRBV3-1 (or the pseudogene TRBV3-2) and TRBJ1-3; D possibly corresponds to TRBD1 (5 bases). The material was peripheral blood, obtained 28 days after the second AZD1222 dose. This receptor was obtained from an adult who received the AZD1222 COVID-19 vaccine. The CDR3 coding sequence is TGTGCCAGCAGTCGACAGGGAAACACCATATATTTT. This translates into CASSRQGNTIYF.